The rows below give T cell receptor beta chains drawn from one sample of a study of blood T cell repertoires in COVID-19. Clones were sequenced by immunoSEQ multiplex PCR, and TCRdb holds only the in-frame ones, with some missing. The sample lists about 200,000 clones; around 81% were seen once. The specimen sequenced was peripheral blood. These receptors were obtained from a man aged 55 to 69 with COVID-19, enrolled during active disease. Each CDR3 is given with its conserved first and last residue. The D gene is left open where the match is weak. Rows give clone size only sometimes, using once, few, many, or a class for an expanded clone.

TRBJ1-5 TRBD1 . TRBV18 TGTGCCAGCTCACTCACAGGGTCAGGGGGCAGCAATCAGCCCCAGCATTTT CASSLTGSGGSNQPQHF
TRBJ2-1 TRBD1 . TRBV3-1/TRBV3-2 TGTGCCAGCAGCCATAGACAGGGGGTGGATGAGCAGTTCTTC CASSHRQGVDEQFF
TRBJ1-1 . few TRBV3-1/TRBV3-2 TGTGCCAGCAGCCGAGGATGGACGTCGGGAAGCACTGAAGCTTTCTTT CASSRGWTSGSTEAFF
TRBJ2-1 TRBD2 . TRBV5-6 TGTGCCAGCAGCTTTCTGACTAGCGGGAACAATGAGCAGTTCTTC CASSFLTSGNNEQFF
TRBJ2-7 . . TRBV19 TGTGCCAGTAGTAGGACAAGAAGCTCCTACGAGCAGTACTTC CASSRTRSSYEQYF
TRBJ1-1 . . TRBV28 TGTGCCGCAGTGAGCGGGGGCGCGATCACTGAAGCTTTCTTT CAAVSGGAITEAFF
TRBJ1-2 . . TRBV6-2/TRBV6-3 TGTGCCAGCAGTTTCCCCTATTTGGGCAACTATGGCTACACCTTC CASSFPYLGNYGYTF
TRBJ2-7 TRBD1 . TRBV5-1 TGCGCCAGCAGCCACCGGGGACAGAGGACCGAGCAGTACTTC CASSHRGQRTEQYF
TRBJ2-3 . . TRBV9 TGTGCCAGCAGCGTACGGCAGGGAAGCACAGATACGCAGTATTTT CASSVRQGSTDTQYF
TRBJ1-6 TRBD1 . TRBV19 TGTGCCAGTAGTGGATGGACAGGGGGCTTCTCCTATAATTCACCCCTCCACTTT CASSGWTGGFSYNSPLHF
TRBJ2-7 . . TRBV7-2 TGTGCCAGCACCCAACGACAGTGGGACGAGCAGTACTTC CASTQRQWDEQYF
TRBJ2-1 TRBD1 . TRBV20-1 TGCAGTGCTTACACCGGGACAGGGTTTTTCTTC CSAYTGTGFFF
TRBJ2-7 TRBD1 . TRBV2 TGTGCCAGCAGCCGGACAGGGGGCCTAACCTACGAGCAGTACTTC CASSRTGGLTYEQYF
TRBJ1-6 . . TRBV20-1 TGCAGTGCGAGTACAGCCTATTCACCCCTCCACTTT CSASTAYSPLHF
TRBJ1-2 . few TRBV4-1 TGCGCCAGCAGCCCACTCGACAGAGTCACTAACTATGGCTACACCTTC CASSPLDRVTNYGYTF
TRBJ2-7 . . TRBV27 TGTGCCAGCAGTTTGGGACACTCCTACGAGCAGTACTTC CASSLGHSYEQYF
TRBJ2-1 . few TRBV6-5 TGTGCCAGTAATCCCGGAGTTCCCAATGAGCAGTTCTTC CASNPGVPNEQFF
TRBJ2-7 . once TRBV9 TGTGCCAGCAGCGTAGCGGAGGGGTCCGGGTCCGAGCAGTACTTC CASSVAEGSGSEQYF
TRBJ2-1 TRBD2 . TRBV5-1 TGCGCCAGCAGCTTAGGGACACCGGGGGGGACTCGCTACAATGAGCAGTTCTTC CASSLGTPGGTRYNEQFF
TRBJ2-3 TRBD1 . TRBV29-1 TGCAGCGCCCGGACAGGGGGCGCGAATACGCAGTATTTT CSARTGGANTQYF
TRBJ2-2 TRBD2 . TRBV19 TGTGCCAGTATTCCGGGGGGGGAAGGGCCGTGGACCGGGGAGCTGTTTTTT CASIPGGEGPWTGELFF
TRBJ1-5 . . TRBV6-5 TGTGCCAGCAGTTATTCCAGGGGAAGGCAACAGCCCCAGCATTTT CASSYSRGRQQPQHF
TRBJ1-5 . once TRBV6-6 TGTGCCAGCAGTTACCGTCGGTTCGATCAGCCCCAGCATTTT CASSYRRFDQPQHF
TRBJ1-2 . few TRBV28 TGTGCCAGCAGTCAGGACAGTAACTATGGCTACACCTTC CASSQDSNYGYTF
TRBJ2-2 TRBD2 . TRBV5-4 TGTGCCAGCAGCTTGGTTAGCGGGACCCCCCCGGCCGGGGAGCTGTTTTTT CASSLVSGTPPAGELFF
TRBJ1-2 . . TRBV25-1 TGTGCCAGCAGTGAGGCAGGGAGGAATGGCTACACCTTC CASSEAGRNGYTF
TRBJ1-4 . . TRBV7-9 TGTGCCAGCAGCCAGAGGCAGGGGCTCACTAATGAAAAACTGTTTTTT CASSQRQGLTNEKLFF
TRBJ1-4 TRBD1 . TRBV24-1 TGTGCCACCAGTGATACCACAGGGGATGAAAAACTGTTTTTT CATSDTTGDEKLFF
TRBJ2-1 . . TRBV19 TGTGCCAGTAGTGCTGACAGTGAGCAGTTCTTC CASSADSEQFF
TRBJ1-5 . many TRBV5-1 TGCGCCAGCAGCTTGGAGGTGGGCCGGCCCCAGCATTTT CASSLEVGRPQHF
TRBJ1-1 . . TRBV9 TGTGCCAGCAGCCCGTGGGGGGTTACTGAAGCTTTCTTT CASSPWGVTEAFF
TRBJ2-7 TRBD2 . TRBV30 TGTGCCTGGACCACCCCGGGACTAAAGCGCGGGCAGTACTTC CAWTTPGLKRGQYF
TRBJ2-3 TRBD2 . TRBV28 TGTGCCAGCAGTACCCTAGCGGGAGGGACCACAGATACGCAGTATTTT CASSTLAGGTTDTQYF
TRBJ2-7 TRBD1 many TRBV4-2 TGTGCCAGCGGGACAGGGGTAAAGTCCTACGAGCAGTACTTC CASGTGVKSYEQYF
TRBJ2-1 . once TRBV29-1 TGCAGCGTTGCGTTCCCCAGCGGGTCCTACAATGAGCAGTTCTTC CSVAFPSGSYNEQFF
TRBJ2-3 TRBD1 . TRBV4-3 TGCGCCAGCAGCCAAGGGGGACAGGGGCAAGATACGCAGTATTTT CASSQGGQGQDTQYF
TRBJ1-2 TRBD1 . TRBV27 TGTGCCAGCAGTCTCAGGCGGGACAGGGGACCAATCTATGGCTACACCTTC CASSLRRDRGPIYGYTF
TRBJ1-3 . . TRBV5-1 TGCGCCAGCAGCTTGGAGCTCTCTGGAAACACCATATATTTT CASSLELSGNTIYF
TRBJ1-2 . . TRBV7-2 TGTGCCAGCAGCGAAGGCCAGGGGCGATCCTATGGCTACACCTTC CASSEGQGRSYGYTF
TRBJ2-1 . . TRBV5-1 TGCGCCAGCACCAACGGAGAACCCCTTTACAATGAGCAGTTCTTC CASTNGEPLYNEQFF
TRBJ2-7 TRBD1 . TRBV6-5 TGTGCCAGCAGTTACTCTACAGGGGTGAAGGAGCAGTACTTC CASSYSTGVKEQYF
TRBJ1-3 . . TRBV6-5 TGTGCCAGCAGTTCATCCAGGGGAAACACCATATATTTT CASSSSRGNTIYF
TRBJ1-4 . . TRBV27 TGTGCCAGCAGTTTAGACAGATTAAATGAAAAACTGTTTTTT CASSLDRLNEKLFF
TRBJ2-4 . . TRBV28 TGTGCCAGCAGTCCGCCCGTGGGCAGAAACATTCAGTACTTC CASSPPVGRNIQYF
TRBJ2-3 . . TRBV29-1 TGCAGCGTAGACAAAAAATTAGGAACAGATACGCAGTATTTT CSVDKKLGTDTQYF
TRBJ2-1 TRBD1 . TRBV15 TGTGCCACCAGCAGGGACAGGGGATCCTCCAATGAGCAGTTCTTC CATSRDRGSSNEQFF
TRBJ1-2 TRBD1 . TRBV20-1 TGCAGTGCGGTTCAGGGGGATGGCTACACCTTC CSAVQGDGYTF
TRBJ1-3 TRBD1 . TRBV7-2 TGTGCCAGCAGCTTAGACAGGGGAGCAGGAAACACCATATATTTT CASSLDRGAGNTIYF
TRBJ1-2 TRBD1 . TRBV30 TGTGCCTGGAGTGTCGGGACAGGGGGCTACTATGGCTACACCTTC CAWSVGTGGYYGYTF
TRBJ1-5 TRBD1 . TRBV6-5 TGTGCCAGCAGTTTCGACAGGGCGGGCCAGCCCCAGCATTTT CASSFDRAGQPQHF